A single sample is the source of the 13 T cell receptor beta chains below, sequenced in a study of cytomegalovirus exposure and HLA in healthy donors. 13 Jbeta primers and 60 Vbeta primers were used for the PCR. TCRdb's copy holds only in-frame clones and misses some; the assay was immunoSEQ multiplex PCR. The repertoire holds 150,000 to 200,000 clones, with around three quarters as singletons. The sample taken for sequencing was PBMCs. Receptors originate from a woman aged 30 to 39 in good health and CMV-seronegative.

This sequence joins TRBV9 and TRBJ2-6; 8 positions match TRBD1. Germline V lookup: CDR1 SGDLS, CDR2 YYNGEE. This CDR3 comprises 16 residues. V shed 1 base and J 4 bases; nucleotides not matched to a gene: 4. The DNA of the CDR3 is TGTGCCAGCAGCGTACAGGGGGCGTGGGGGGCCAACGTCCTGACTTTC. It is translated as CASSVQGAWGANVLTF.

This chain uses TRBV5-4 with TRBJ2-7, with 10 bases that match TRBD1. This CDR3 spans 15 amino acids. The germline V gene has CDR1 SGHNT and CDR2 YYREEE (reference sequence). J lost 6 bases, V lost 1 base, and 7 bases had no gene match. The CDR3 spells CASSLRGQGVGEQYF. For the CDR3, the DNA is TGTGCCAGCAGCTTGCGTGGACAGGGGGTTGGCGAGCAGTACTTC.

This chain links TRBV19 with TRBJ2-7, with 14 bases fitting TRBD2. V lost 5 bases to trimming and J lost 2 bases; unmatched junction nucleotides: 8. This CDR3 has 17 residues. From germline, CDR1 is LNHDA and CDR2 SQIVND (reference sequence). DNA of the CDR3: TGTGCCAGTAGTGCCGGGACTAGCGGGAGTATCACCTACGAGCAGTACTTC. It specifies CASSAGTSGSITYEQYF.

This chain links TRBV9 with TRBJ2-1, with a weak D call TRBD2 (6 bases). This CDR3 comprises 16 residues. The V and J ends lost 4 bases and 8 bases respectively, with 22 bases between them. Germline loops: CDR1 SGDLS, CDR2 YYNGEE. The CDR3 loop reads CASSPQSFLAGYEQFF. The CDR3 DNA follows: TGTGCCAGCAGCCCCCAGTCCTTCTTGGCGGGATATGAGCAGTTCTTC.

V gene TRBV5-1 combines with J gene TRBJ2-2, with 7 bases aligning to TRBD1. Germline V CDR1 and CDR2: SGHRS, YFSETQ. CDR3 length: 15 residues. The ends lost 6 bases at V and 3 bases at J; junction bases unmatched: 8. The CDR3 coding sequence is TGCGCCAGCACAACTGACACAGGGGACACCGGGGAGCTGTTTTTT. It encodes CASTTDTGDTGELFF.

J is TRBJ2-1 and V is TRBV7-9; 14 nucleotides line up with TRBD2. The germline V gene has CDR1 SEHNR and CDR2 FQNEAQ (reference sequence). The CDR3 consists of 15 residues. The trim removed 6 bases at V and 9 bases at J, leaving 7 bases unmatched. CDR3 coding DNA: TGTGCCAGCAGTTCCAGACTAGCGGGAGGGGGTGAGCAGTTCTTC. Amino acids: CASSSRLAGGGEQFF.

CDR3 bases: TGTGCCAGCAGCTTGGGTTTTTTCGCCCGAGGGAACACTGAAGCTTTCTTT. Amino acid sequence: CASSLGFFARGNTEAFF. V usage is TRBV5-6 and J usage is TRBJ1-1; the D is unclear. The CDR3 sequence is 17 residues long. Germline CDR1 reads SGHDT; CDR2 reads YYEEEE. Trimming stripped 0 bases from V and 1 base from J, with 16 bases between. Drawing the rest from reference TRBV5-6 and TRBJ1-1, the complete variable domain is DAGVTQSPTHLIKTRGQQVTLRCSPKSGHDTVSWYQQALGQGPQFIFQYYEEEERQRGNFPDRFSGHQFPNYSSELNVNALLLGDSALYLCASSLGFFARGNTEAFFGQGTRLTVV.

This rearrangement joins TRBV7-8 to TRBJ1-2; D is possibly TRBD1 (5 bases). V was cut by 4 bases and J by 1 base, with 25 bases left in between. Germline CDR1 is SGHVS and CDR2 is FQNEAQ. This CDR3 is 19 amino acids long. The CDR3 region is CASSSKGWKWGDLNYGYTF. The CDR3 DNA sequence: TGTGCCAGCAGCTCCAAGGGGTGGAAATGGGGGGACCTTAACTATGGCTACACCTTC.

This clone appeared a single time. This chain uses TRBV5-1 with TRBJ2-7; D is unresolved. V was shortened by 0 bases and J by 2 bases, with 6 bases between the two germline ends. The CDR3 has 13 residues. In germline, CDR1 is SGHRS, CDR2 YFSETQ. The CDR3 DNA reads as TGCGCCAGCAGCTTGGTAGCCACCTACGAGCAGTACTTC. Translating gives CASSLVATYEQYF.

The CDR3 sequence: CASSPGDIEAFF. Written as DNA, the CDR3 is TGTGCCAGCAGCCCCGGGGACATAGAAGCTTTCTTT. The chain joins TRBV7-9 to TRBJ1-1; D might be TRBD1 (6 bases). Germline V gene data show CDR1 as SEHNR and CDR2 as FQNEAQ (reference sequence). The CDR3 consists of 12 residues. V lost 5 bases, J lost 8 bases, and 12 bases lay in between.

This clone was seen only a few times. The CDR3 protein is CASSDTSGRVNEQFF. The CDR3 DNA follows: TGTGCCAGCAGTGATACTAGCGGGAGGGTCAATGAGCAGTTCTTC. V and J are TRBV2 and TRBJ2-1; 13 bases agree with TRBD2. V was pared by 3 bases and J by 6 bases, with 2 bases of the junction left unmatched. This CDR3 is built from 15 residues. CDR1 is SNHLY and CDR2 is FYNNEI in the germline V gene.

The chain links TRBV2 to TRBJ2-7; 10 bases map to TRBD1. Germline CDR1 is SNHLY and CDR2 is FYNNEI. The CDR3 loop spans 14 amino acids. V was clipped by 8 bases and J by 5 bases; unmatched bases: 9. The CDR3 DNA reads as TGTGCCAGCTTTGCGGGACAGGGGTTCGACGAGCAGTACTTC. Translation: CASFAGQGFDEQYF.

The chain is built from TRBV2 and TRBJ1-6, with TRBD1 as a possible D gene (5 bases). V lost 4 bases, J lost 3 bases, and 10 bases lay in between. Germline CDR1 and CDR2: SNHLY and FYNNEI. The CDR3 spans 15 residues. The CDR3 sequence: CASSGGSNYNSPLHF. The CDR3 DNA reads TGTGCCAGCAGTGGGGGCAGCAACTATAATTCACCCCTCCACTTT.